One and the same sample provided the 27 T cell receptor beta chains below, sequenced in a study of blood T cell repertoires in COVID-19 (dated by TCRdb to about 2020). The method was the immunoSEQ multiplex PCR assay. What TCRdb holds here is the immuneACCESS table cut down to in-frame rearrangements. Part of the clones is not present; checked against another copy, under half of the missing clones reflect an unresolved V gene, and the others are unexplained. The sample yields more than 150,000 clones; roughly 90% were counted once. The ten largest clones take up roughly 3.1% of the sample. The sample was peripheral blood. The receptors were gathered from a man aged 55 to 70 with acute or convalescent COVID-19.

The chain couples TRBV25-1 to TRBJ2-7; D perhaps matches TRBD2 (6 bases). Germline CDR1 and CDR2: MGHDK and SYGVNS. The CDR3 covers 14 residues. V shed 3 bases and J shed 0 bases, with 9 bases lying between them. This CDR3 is CASSDTGGSYEQYF. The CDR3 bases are TGTGCCAGCAGTGATACCGGGGGCTCCTACGAGCAGTACTTC.

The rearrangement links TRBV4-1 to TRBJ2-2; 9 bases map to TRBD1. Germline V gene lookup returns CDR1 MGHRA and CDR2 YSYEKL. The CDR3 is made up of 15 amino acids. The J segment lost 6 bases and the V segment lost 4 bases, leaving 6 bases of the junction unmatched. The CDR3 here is CASSPGTGYSGELFF. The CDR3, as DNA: TGCGCCAGCAGCCCTGGGACAGGGTATTCCGGGGAGCTGTTTTTT.

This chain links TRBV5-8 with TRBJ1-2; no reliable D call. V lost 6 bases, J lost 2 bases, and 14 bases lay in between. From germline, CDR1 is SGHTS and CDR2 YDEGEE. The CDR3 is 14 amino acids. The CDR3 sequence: CASTFGRINYGYTF. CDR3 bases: TGTGCCAGCACCTTCGGGAGGATCAACTATGGCTACACCTTC.

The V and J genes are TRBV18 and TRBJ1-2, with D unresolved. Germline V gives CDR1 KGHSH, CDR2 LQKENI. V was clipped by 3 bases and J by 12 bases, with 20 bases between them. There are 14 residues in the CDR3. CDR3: CASSPNKYLASDTF. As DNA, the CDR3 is TGTGCCAGCTCACCGAATAAATACCTAGCGAGCGACACCTTC. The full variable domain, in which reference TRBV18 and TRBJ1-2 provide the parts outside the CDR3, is NAGVMQNPRHLVRRRGQEARLRCSPMKGHSHVYWYRQLPEEGLKFMVYLQKENIIDESGMPKERFSAEFPKEGPSILRIQQVVRGDSAAYFCASSPNKYLASDTFGSGTRLTVV.

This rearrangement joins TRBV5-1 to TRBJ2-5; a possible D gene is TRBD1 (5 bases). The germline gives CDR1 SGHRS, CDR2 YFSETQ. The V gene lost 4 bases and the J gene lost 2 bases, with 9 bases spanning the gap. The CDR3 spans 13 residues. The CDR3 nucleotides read TGCGCCAGCAGCGCGACAGCACAAGAGACCCAGTACTTC. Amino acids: CASSATAQETQYF.

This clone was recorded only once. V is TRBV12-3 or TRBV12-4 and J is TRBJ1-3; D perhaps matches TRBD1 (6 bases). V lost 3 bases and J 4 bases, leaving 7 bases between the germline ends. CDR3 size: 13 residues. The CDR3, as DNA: TGTGCCAGCAGTTTCACAGGGGGAAACACCATATATTTT. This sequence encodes CASSFTGGNTIYF.

As DNA, the CDR3 is TGTGCCAGCAGCTTAGGTCAGGGGGTGAATTCACCCCTCCACTTT. Translating gives CASSLGQGVNSPLHF. The chain carries TRBV11-2 and TRBJ1-6, with TRBD1 identical over 7 bases. The CDR3 has 15 residues. V gave up 1 base and J gave up 7 bases; unmatched junction bases: 4. Germline loops: CDR1 SGHAT, CDR2 FQNNGV.

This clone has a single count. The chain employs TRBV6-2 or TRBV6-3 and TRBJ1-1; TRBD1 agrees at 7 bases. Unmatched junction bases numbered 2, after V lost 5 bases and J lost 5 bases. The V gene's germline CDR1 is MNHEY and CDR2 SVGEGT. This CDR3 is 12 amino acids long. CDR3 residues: CASSQGGTEAFF. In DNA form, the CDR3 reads TGTGCCAGCAGTCAGGGGGGAACTGAAGCTTTCTTT.

This chain's CDR3 is CASSLAGGVTGELFF. The CDR3 nucleotides are TGTGCCAGCAGCTTAGCGGGGGGTGTAACCGGGGAGCTGTTTTTT. The chain is built from TRBV5-6 and TRBJ2-2, with 9 positions matching TRBD2. The CDR3 length is 15 residues. V was clipped by 2 bases and J by 5 bases; unmatched bases: 4. Germline values: CDR1 SGHDT, CDR2 YYEEEE.

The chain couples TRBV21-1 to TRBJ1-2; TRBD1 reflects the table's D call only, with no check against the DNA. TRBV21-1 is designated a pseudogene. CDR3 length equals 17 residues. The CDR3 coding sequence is TGTGCCAGCAGCACCCGGGACAGGCCGTTAGCTAACTATGGCTACACCTTC. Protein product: CASSTRDRPLANYGYTF.

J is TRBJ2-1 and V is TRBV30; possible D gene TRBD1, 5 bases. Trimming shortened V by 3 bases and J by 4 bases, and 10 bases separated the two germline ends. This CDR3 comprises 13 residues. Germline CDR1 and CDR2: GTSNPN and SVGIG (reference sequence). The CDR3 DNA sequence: TGTGCCTGGAGATACGACAGTTACAATGAGCAGTTCTTC. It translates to CAWRYDSYNEQFF.

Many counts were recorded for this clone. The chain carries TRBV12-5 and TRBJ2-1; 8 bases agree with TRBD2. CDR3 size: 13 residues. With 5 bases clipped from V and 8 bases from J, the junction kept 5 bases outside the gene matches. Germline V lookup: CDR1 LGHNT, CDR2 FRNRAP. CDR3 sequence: CASGPSGGDEQFF. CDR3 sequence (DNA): TGTGCTAGTGGTCCCTCGGGGGGGGATGAGCAGTTCTTC.

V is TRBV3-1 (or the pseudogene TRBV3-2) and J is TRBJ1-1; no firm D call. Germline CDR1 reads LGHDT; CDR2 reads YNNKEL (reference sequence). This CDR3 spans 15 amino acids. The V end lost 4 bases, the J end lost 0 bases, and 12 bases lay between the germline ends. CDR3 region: CASSRNSQMNTEAFF. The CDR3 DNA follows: TGTGCCAGCAGCCGCAACAGTCAAATGAACACTGAAGCTTTCTTT.

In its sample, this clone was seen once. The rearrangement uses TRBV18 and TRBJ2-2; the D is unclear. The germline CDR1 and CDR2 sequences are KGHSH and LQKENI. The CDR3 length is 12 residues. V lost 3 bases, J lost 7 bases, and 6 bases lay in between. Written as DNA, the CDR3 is TGTGCCAGCTCACCTCGTGTCGGGGAGCTGTTTTTT. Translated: CASSPRVGELFF. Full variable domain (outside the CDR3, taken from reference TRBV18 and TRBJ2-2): NAGVMQNPRHLVRRRGQEARLRCSPMKGHSHVYWYRQLPEEGLKFMVYLQKENIIDESGMPKERFSAEFPKEGPSILRIQQVVRGDSAAYFCASSPRVGELFFGEGSRLTVL.

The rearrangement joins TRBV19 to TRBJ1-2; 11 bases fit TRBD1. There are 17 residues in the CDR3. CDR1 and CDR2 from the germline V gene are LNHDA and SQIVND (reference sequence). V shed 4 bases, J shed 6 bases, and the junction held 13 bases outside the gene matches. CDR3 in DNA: TGTGCCAGTAGTAAGAACTTACCGGGACAGGGGGTTCATGGCTACACCTTC. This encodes CASSKNLPGQGVHGYTF.

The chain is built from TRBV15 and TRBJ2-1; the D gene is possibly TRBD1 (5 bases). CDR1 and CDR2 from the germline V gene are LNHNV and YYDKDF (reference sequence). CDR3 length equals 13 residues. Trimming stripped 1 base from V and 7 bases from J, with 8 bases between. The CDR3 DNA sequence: TGTGCCACCAGCAGAGGACAGTGGAATGAGCAGTTCTTC. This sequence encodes CATSRGQWNEQFF.

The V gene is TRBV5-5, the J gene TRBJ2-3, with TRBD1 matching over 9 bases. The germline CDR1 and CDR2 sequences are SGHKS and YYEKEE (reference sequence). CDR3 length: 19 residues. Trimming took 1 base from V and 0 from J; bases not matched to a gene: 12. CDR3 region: CASSLTSGTGKYSTDTQYF. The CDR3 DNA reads TGTGCCAGCAGCTTGACCTCCGGGACAGGGAAGTATAGCACAGATACGCAGTATTTT.

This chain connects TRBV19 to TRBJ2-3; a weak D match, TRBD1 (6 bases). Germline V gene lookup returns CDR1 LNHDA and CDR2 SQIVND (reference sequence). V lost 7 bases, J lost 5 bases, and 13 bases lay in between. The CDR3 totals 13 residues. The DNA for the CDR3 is TGTGCCAGTATGAACAGGGCGGAAGATACGCAGTATTTT. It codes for CASMNRAEDTQYF.

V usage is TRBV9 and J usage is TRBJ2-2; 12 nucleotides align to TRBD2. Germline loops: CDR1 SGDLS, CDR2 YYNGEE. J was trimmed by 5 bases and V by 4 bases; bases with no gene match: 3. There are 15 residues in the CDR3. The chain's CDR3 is CASSPSGGVTGELFF. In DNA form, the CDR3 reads TGTGCCAGCAGCCCTAGCGGGGGGGTTACCGGGGAGCTGTTTTTT.

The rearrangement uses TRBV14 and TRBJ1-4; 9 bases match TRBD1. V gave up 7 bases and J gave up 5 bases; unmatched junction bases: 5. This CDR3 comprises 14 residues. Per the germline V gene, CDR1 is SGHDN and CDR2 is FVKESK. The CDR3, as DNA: TGTGCCAGCAACTCCGGGACAGGGAATGAAAAACTGTTTTTT. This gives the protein CASNSGTGNEKLFF.

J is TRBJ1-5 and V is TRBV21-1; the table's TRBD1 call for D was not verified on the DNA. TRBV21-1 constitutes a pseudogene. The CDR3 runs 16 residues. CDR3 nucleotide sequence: TGTGCCAGCAGCAAACCGGGACAGGGGGCCCGGCAGCCCCAGCATTTT. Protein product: CASSKPGQGARQPQHF.

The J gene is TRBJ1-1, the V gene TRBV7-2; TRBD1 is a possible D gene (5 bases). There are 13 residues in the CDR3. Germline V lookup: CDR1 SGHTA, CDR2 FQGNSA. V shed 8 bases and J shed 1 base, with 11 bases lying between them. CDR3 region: CASGRQKNTEAFF. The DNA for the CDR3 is TGTGCCAGCGGAAGACAGAAGAACACTGAAGCTTTCTTT. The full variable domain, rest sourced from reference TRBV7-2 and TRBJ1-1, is GAGVSQSPSNKVTEKGKDVELRCDPISGHTALYWYRQSLGQGLEFLIYFQGNSAPDKSGLPSDRFSAERTGGSVSTLTIQRTQQEDSAVYLCASGRQKNTEAFFGQGTRLTVV.

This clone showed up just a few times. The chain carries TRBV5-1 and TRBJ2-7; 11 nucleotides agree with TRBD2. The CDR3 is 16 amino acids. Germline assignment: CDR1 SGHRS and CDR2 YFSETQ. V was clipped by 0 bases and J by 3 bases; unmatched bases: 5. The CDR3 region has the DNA TGCGCCAGCAGCTTGGCCTCTAGCGGGGGGCTCTACGAGCAGTACTTC. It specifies CASSLASSGGLYEQYF.

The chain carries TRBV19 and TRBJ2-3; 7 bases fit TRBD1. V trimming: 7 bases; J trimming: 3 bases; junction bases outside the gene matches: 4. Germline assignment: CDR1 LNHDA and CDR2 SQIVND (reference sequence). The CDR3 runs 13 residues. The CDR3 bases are TGTGCCAGTACACCGACAGGGACAGATACGCAGTATTTT. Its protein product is CASTPTGTDTQYF.

CDR3 bases: TGTGCCAGCAGTTCCGCTAGCGGGGGCCCGGGCTACAATGAGCAGTTCTTC. This codes for CASSSASGGPGYNEQFF. The rearrangement joins TRBV6-2 or TRBV6-3 to TRBJ2-1, with TRBD2 matching 10 bases. The CDR3 length is 17 residues. CDR1 is MNHEY, CDR2 SVGEGT, per germline. Trimming cost V 4 bases and J 3 bases; bases outside gene matches: 9.

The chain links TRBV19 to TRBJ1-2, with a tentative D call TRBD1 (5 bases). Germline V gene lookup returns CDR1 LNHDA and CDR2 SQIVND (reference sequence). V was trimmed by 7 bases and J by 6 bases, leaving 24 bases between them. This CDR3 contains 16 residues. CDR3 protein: CASKMPTGQGIDGYTF. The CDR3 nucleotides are TGTGCCAGTAAAATGCCGACTGGGCAGGGAATCGATGGCTACACCTTC.

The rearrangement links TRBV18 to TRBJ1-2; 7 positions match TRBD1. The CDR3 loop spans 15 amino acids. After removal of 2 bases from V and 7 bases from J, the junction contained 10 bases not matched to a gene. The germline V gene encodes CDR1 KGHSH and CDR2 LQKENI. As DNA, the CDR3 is TGTGCCAGCTCACCAGGGGACAGTATAAGGGGTGGCTACACCTTC. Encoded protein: CASSPGDSIRGGYTF.